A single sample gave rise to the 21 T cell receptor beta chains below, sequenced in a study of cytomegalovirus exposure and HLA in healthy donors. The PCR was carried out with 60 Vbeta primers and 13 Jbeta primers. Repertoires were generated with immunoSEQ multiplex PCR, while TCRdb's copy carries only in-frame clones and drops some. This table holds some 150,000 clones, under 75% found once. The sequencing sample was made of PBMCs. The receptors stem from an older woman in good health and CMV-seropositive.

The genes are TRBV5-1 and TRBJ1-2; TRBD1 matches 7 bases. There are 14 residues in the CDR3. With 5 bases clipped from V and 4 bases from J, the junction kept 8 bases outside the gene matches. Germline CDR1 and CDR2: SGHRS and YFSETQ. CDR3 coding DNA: TGCGCCAGCAGTCGGCAAGGGGGCACCTATGGCTACACCTTC. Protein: CASSRQGGTYGYTF.

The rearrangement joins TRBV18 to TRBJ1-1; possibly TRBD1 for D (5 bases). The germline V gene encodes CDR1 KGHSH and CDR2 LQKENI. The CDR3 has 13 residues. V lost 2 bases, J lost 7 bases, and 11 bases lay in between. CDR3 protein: CASSPRGRVEAFF. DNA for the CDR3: TGTGCCAGCTCACCAAGGGGAAGAGTTGAAGCTTTCTTT.

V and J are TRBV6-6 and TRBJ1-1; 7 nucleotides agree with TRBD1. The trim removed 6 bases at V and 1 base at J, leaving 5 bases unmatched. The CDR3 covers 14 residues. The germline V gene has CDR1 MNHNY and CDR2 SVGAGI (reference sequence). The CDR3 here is CASSYTGANTEAFF. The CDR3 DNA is TGTGCCAGCAGCTATACAGGGGCGAACACTGAAGCTTTCTTT.

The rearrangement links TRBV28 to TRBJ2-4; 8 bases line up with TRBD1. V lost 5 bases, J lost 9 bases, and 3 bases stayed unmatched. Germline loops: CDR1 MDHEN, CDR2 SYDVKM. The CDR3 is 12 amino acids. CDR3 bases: TGTGCCAGCAGTCCAGGGGGCCCCATTCAGTACTTC. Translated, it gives CASSPGGPIQYF.

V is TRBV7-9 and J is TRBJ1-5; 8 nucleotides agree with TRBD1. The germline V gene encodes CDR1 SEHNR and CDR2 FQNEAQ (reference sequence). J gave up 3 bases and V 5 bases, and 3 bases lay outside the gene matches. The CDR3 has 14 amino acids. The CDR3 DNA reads TGTGCCAGCAGCAAGACAGGGGCCAATCAGCCCCAGCATTTT. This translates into CASSKTGANQPQHF.

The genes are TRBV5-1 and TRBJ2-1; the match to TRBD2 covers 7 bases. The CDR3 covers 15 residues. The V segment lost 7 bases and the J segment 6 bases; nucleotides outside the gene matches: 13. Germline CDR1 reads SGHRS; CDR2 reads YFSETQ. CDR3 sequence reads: CASGPSSGGVNEQFF. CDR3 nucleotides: TGCGCCAGCGGGCCATCTAGCGGAGGAGTCAATGAGCAGTTCTTC.

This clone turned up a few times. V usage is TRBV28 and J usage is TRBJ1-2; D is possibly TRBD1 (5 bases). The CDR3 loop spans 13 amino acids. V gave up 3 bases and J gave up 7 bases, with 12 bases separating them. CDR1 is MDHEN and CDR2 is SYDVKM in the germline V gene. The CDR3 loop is CASSLIRDSGYTF. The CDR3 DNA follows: TGTGCCAGCAGTTTGATCAGGGACTCTGGCTACACCTTC.

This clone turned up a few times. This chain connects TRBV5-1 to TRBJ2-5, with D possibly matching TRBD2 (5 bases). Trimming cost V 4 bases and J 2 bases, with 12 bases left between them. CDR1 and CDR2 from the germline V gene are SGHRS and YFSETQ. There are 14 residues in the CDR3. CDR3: CASSPNPGQETQYF. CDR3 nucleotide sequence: TGCGCCAGCAGCCCCAACCCGGGACAAGAGACCCAGTACTTC. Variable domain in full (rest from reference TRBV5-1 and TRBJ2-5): KAGVTQTPRYLIKTRGQQVTLSCSPISGHRSVSWYQQTPGQGLQFLFEYFSETQRNKGNFPGRFSGRQFSNSRSEMNVSTLELGDSALYLCASSPNPGQETQYFGPGTRLLVL.

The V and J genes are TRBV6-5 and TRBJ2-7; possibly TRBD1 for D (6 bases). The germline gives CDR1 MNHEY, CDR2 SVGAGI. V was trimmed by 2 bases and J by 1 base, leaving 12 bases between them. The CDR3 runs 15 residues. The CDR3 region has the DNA TGTGCCAGCAGTTACGCCTCAGGGGAATCCTACGAGCAGTACTTC. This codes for CASSYASGESYEQYF.

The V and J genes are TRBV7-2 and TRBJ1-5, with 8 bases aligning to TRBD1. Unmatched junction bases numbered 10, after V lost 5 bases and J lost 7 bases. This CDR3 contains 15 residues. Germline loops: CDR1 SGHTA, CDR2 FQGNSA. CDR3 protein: CASSPRTGFGQPQHF. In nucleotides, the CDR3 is TGTGCCAGCAGCCCCCGGACAGGGTTCGGGCAGCCCCAGCATTTT.

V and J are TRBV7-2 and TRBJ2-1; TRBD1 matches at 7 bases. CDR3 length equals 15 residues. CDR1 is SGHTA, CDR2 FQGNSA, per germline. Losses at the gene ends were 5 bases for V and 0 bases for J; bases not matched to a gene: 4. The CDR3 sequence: CASSTWTGSYNEQFF. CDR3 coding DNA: TGTGCCAGCAGCACCTGGACAGGCTCCTACAATGAGCAGTTCTTC.

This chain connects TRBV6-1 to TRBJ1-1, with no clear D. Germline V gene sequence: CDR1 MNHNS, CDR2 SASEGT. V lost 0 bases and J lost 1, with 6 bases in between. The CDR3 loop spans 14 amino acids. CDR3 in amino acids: CASSEATRNTEAFF. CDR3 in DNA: TGTGCCAGCAGTGAAGCAACGAGGAACACTGAAGCTTTCTTT.

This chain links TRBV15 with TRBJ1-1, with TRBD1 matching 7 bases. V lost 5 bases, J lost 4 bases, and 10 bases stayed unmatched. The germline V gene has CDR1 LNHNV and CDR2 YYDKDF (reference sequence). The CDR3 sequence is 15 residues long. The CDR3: CATSYGAGDSTEAFF. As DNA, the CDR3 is TGTGCCACCAGCTATGGAGCGGGGGACAGCACTGAAGCTTTCTTT.

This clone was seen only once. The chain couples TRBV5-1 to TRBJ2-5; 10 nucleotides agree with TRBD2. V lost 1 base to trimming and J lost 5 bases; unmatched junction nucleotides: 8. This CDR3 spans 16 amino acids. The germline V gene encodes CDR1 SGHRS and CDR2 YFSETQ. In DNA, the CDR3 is TGCGCCAGCAGCTTGTTGCCTAGCGGGAGTGGGGAGACCCAGTACTTC. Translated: CASSLLPSGSGETQYF.

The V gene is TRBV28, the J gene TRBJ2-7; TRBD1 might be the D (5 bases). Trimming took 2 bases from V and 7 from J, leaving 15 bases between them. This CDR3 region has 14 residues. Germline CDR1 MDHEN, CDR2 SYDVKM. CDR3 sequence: CASSLGHQTWEQYF. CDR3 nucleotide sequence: TGTGCCAGCAGTTTAGGACACCAGACTTGGGAGCAGTACTTC.

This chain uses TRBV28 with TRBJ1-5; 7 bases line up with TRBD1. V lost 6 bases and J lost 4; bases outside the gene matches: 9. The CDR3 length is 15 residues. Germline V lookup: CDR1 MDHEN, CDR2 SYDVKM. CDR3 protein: CASRPRQGGNQPQHF. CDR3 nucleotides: TGTGCCAGCAGACCTCGACAGGGAGGTAATCAGCCCCAGCATTTT. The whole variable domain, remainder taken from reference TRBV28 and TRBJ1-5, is DVKVTQSSRYLVKRTGEKVFLECVQDMDHENMFWYRQDPGLGLRLIYFSYDVKMKEKGDIPEGYSVSREKKERFSLILESASTNQTSMYLCASRPRQGGNQPQHFGDGTRLSIL.

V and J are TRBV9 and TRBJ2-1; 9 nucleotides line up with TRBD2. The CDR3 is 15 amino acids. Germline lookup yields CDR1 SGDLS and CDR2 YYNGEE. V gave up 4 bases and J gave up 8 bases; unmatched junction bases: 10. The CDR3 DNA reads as TGTGCCAGCAGCCCTGGCGGAGCGGGAGGTTATGAGCAGTTCTTC. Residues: CASSPGGAGGYEQFF.

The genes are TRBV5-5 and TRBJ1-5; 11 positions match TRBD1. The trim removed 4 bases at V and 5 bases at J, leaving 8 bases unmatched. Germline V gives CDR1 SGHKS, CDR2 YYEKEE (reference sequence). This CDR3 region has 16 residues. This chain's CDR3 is CASSTGQGAPDQPQHF. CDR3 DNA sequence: TGTGCCAGCAGCACAGGACAGGGGGCCCCCGATCAGCCCCAGCATTTT.

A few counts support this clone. The chain's CDR3 is CASSQDGVGTEAFF. CDR3 nucleotides: TGCGCCAGCAGCCAAGACGGGGTAGGTACTGAAGCTTTCTTT. The gene calls are TRBV4-1 and TRBJ1-1, with D hard to call. CDR1 is MGHRA, CDR2 YSYEKL, per germline. The V and J ends lost 0 bases and 5 bases respectively, with 10 bases between them. The CDR3 totals 14 residues.

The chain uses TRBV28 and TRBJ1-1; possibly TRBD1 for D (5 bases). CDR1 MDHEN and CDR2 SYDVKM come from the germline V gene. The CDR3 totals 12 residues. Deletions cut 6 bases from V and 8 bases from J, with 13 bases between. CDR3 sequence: CASRGLSPEAFF. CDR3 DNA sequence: TGTGCCAGCAGGGGACTTAGCCCAGAAGCTTTCTTT.

CDR3 sequence reads: CASSYRTGGAGKTYEQYF. As DNA, the CDR3 is TGTGCCAGTAGTTACAGGACAGGGGGCGCCGGTAAAACCTACGAGCAGTACTTC. The chain has TRBV19 and TRBJ2-7, with 11 bases matching TRBD1. The CDR3 is made up of 18 amino acids. Losses at the gene ends were 5 bases for V and 2 bases for J; bases not matched to a gene: 14. Germline-derived CDR1 and CDR2 are LNHDA and SQIVND (reference sequence).